Following are 20 T cell receptor beta chains from one sample sequenced in a study of a mutant IDH1 vaccine in newly diagnosed glioma (dated by TCRdb to the early 2020s). To prepare the library, the immunoSEQ multiplex PCR assay was applied. TCRdb retrieved this table from immuneACCESS and kept in-frame rearrangements only. Not all clones are present; in checked studies, unresolved V genes account for under half, and no reason is known for the remainder. The sample yields some 55,000 clones; about nine tenths were counted once. About 4.2% of the sample lies in the top ten. What this sample's time point label stands for: week 5, during vaccination. Every vaccine dose consisted of 300 ug of a 20-mer mutant IDH1 peptide in Montanide, administered subcutaneously together with topical imiquimod. No antigens are known for them. Sequences were derived from PBMCs, sampled from a glioma patient whose treatment included an IDH1 peptide vaccine. These receptors were obtained from a woman aged 40-49 years with glioma.

The chain joins TRBV4-3 to TRBJ1-2; 9 nucleotides line up with TRBD1. The germline CDR1 and CDR2 sequences are LGHNA and YSLEER. The junction had 9 bases not matched to a gene; V was cut back by 0 bases and J by 7 bases. CDR3 size: 16 residues. CDR3 amino acids: CASSQDLGQGTSGYTF. In DNA form, the CDR3 reads TGCGCCAGCAGCCAAGATCTCGGACAGGGGACCTCTGGCTACACCTTC.

The chain combines TRBV5-1 with TRBJ2-5; no clear D. CDR3 length: 15 residues. V was clipped by 2 bases and J by 5 bases, with 16 bases between them. Germline loops: CDR1 SGHRS, CDR2 YFSETQ. This CDR3 reads CASSFGSQGMETQYF. CDR3 in DNA: TGCGCCAGCAGCTTCGGCAGCCAAGGTATGGAGACCCAGTACTTC.

This clone was observed a single time. The rearrangement links TRBV7-8 to TRBJ2-5; a possible D gene is TRBD1 (6 bases). The germline gives CDR1 SGHVS, CDR2 FQNEAQ. With 10 bases removed from V and 2 bases from J, the gap between germline ends came to 23 bases. The CDR3 has 16 residues. The DNA for the CDR3 is TGTGCCACGCTCCCCCGCGCTGGACAGTCTCAAGAGACCCAGTACTTC. Its translation is CATLPRAGQSQETQYF.

The V gene is TRBV19, the J gene TRBJ2-7; 8 nucleotides agree with TRBD1. This CDR3 spans 15 amino acids. Germline lookup yields CDR1 LNHDA and CDR2 SQIVND (reference sequence). Unmatched junction bases numbered 14, after V lost 6 bases and J lost 7 bases. Here the CDR3 DNA reads TGTGCCAGTAGCCCGACCCGGGGACAGGTAAGGGAGCAGTACTTC. Amino acids: CASSPTRGQVREQYF.

This chain connects TRBV7-8 to TRBJ1-1; no reliable D call. Germline loops: CDR1 SGHVS, CDR2 FQNEAQ. The CDR3 consists of 14 residues. V gave up 1 base and J gave up 0 bases, with 6 bases separating them. In nucleotides, the CDR3 is TGTGCCAGCAGCTTAGATCAGATGAACACTGAAGCTTTCTTT. Translation gives CASSLDQMNTEAFF.

This clone was counted between two and nine times. This chain links TRBV19 with TRBJ2-1; D remains ambiguous. Trimming removed 3 bases at V and 8 bases at J, with 17 bases between. The CDR3 covers 15 residues. The germline V gene has CDR1 LNHDA and CDR2 SQIVND (reference sequence). The CDR3 sequence is CASSITSGGRHEQFF. For the CDR3, the DNA is TGTGCCAGTAGTATCACCTCTGGTGGCAGGCATGAGCAGTTCTTC.

V usage is TRBV29-1 and J usage is TRBJ2-5, with D hard to call. From germline, CDR1 is SQVTM and CDR2 ANQGSEA. Trimming removed 6 bases from V and 5 bases from J, with 28 bases in between. This CDR3 has 17 residues. CDR3 in amino acids: CSVQTFSWGGVMETQYF. CDR3 sequence (DNA): TGCAGCGTCCAAACCTTCTCATGGGGTGGTGTCATGGAGACCCAGTACTTC.

The count of this clone is one. The rearrangement links TRBV6-5 to TRBJ1-2; 7 bases match TRBD1. This CDR3 spans 13 amino acids. The V gene's germline CDR1 is MNHEY and CDR2 SVGAGI. The J segment lost 3 bases and the V segment lost 6 bases, leaving 4 bases of the junction unmatched. CDR3 amino acids: CASRSGTDYGYTF. CDR3 nucleotide sequence: TGTGCCAGCAGATCCGGGACAGACTATGGCTACACCTTC.

The chain carries TRBV10-3 and TRBJ2-2, with TRBD2 as a possible D gene (6 bases). This CDR3 region has 12 residues. The V gene's germline CDR1 is ENHRY and CDR2 SYGVKD. V lost 10 bases, J lost 1 base, and 7 bases lay in between. CDR3 sequence reads: CATRGNTGELFF. CDR3 nucleotides: TGTGCCACGCGGGGGAACACCGGGGAGCTGTTTTTT.

The chain is built from TRBV5-6 and TRBJ2-7; D might be TRBD2 (6 bases). CDR3 length equals 13 residues. V gave up 5 bases and J gave up 2 bases, with 11 bases separating them. Germline CDR1 SGHDT, CDR2 YYEEEE. CDR3 nucleotides: TGTGCCAGCAGTGATCCGGGGGCCTACGAGCAGTACTTC. It codes for CASSDPGAYEQYF.

The chain uses TRBV4-3 and TRBJ1-2; 9 nucleotides match TRBD1. CDR3 length: 18 amino acids. The V gene's germline CDR1 is LGHNA and CDR2 YSLEER. Unmatched junction bases numbered 14, after V lost 1 base and J lost 5 bases. The CDR3 DNA reads as TGCGCCAGCAGCCAAGTTTGGACAGGGGCCCTGGTATTGTATGGCTACACCTTC. Residues: CASSQVWTGALVLYGYTF.

V is TRBV10-3 and J is TRBJ1-6; D unresolved. Germline CDR1 reads ENHRY; CDR2 reads SYGVKD. V was cut by 0 bases and J by 7 bases, with 1 base left in between. The CDR3 extends over 12 amino acids. The CDR3 is CAISESNSPLHF. The CDR3 DNA sequence: TGTGCCATCAGTGAGTCAAATTCACCCCTCCACTTT.

CDR3 residues: CASSPLAGGTYEQYF. The CDR3 DNA reads as TGTGCCAGCTCACCACTAGCGGGGGGGACCTACGAGCAGTACTTC. This chain links TRBV18 with TRBJ2-7, with TRBD2 identical over 11 bases. The CDR3 is 15 amino acids. The J segment lost 2 bases and the V segment lost 1 base, leaving 1 base of the junction unmatched. In germline, CDR1 is KGHSH, CDR2 LQKENI.

V gene TRBV7-2 combines with J gene TRBJ2-5; D ambiguous. The CDR3 is made up of 12 amino acids. Germline CDR1 is SGHTA and CDR2 is FQGNSA. The V gene lost 5 bases and the J gene lost 4 bases, with 8 bases spanning the gap. The CDR3: CASSTPRETQYF. The CDR3 region has the DNA TGTGCCAGCAGCACTCCACGAGAGACCCAGTACTTC.

This chain connects TRBV2 to TRBJ1-1; 9 nucleotides align to TRBD1. After removal of 7 bases from V and 8 bases from J, the junction contained 8 bases not matched to a gene. This CDR3 is 13 amino acids long. Germline V gene lookup returns CDR1 SNHLY and CDR2 FYNNEI. The CDR3 sequence is CASTLGQGLEAFF. CDR3 nucleotides: TGTGCCAGCACCCTGGGACAGGGCCTCGAAGCTTTCTTT.

The chain combines TRBV2 with TRBJ1-1; D not certain. Germline-derived CDR1 and CDR2 are SNHLY and FYNNEI. Trimming removed 7 bases at V and 1 base at J, with 13 bases between. The CDR3 sequence is 14 residues long. The CDR3 nucleotides are TGTGCCAGCAAAGTGGTAGGGTGGAACACTGAAGCTTTCTTT. It encodes CASKVVGWNTEAFF.

J is TRBJ2-3 and V is TRBV7-9; D is possibly TRBD2 (6 bases). Between the trimmed V and J ends, which lost 5 bases and 6 bases, there was a span of 21 bases. Looked up from germline, CDR1 is SEHNR and CDR2 is FQNEAQ (reference sequence). The CDR3 spans 16 residues. This CDR3 is CASSPVDSWGRDTQYF. Written as DNA, the CDR3 is TGTGCCAGCAGCCCCGTCGACAGTTGGGGGAGGGATACGCAGTATTTT. Supplemented by reference TRBV7-9 and TRBJ2-3, the full variable domain reads DTGVSQNPRHKITKRGQNVTFRCDPISEHNRLYWYRQTLGQGPEFLTYFQNEAQLEKSRLLSDRFSAERPKGSFSTLEIQRTEQGDSAMYLCASSPVDSWGRDTQYFGPGTRLTVL.

J is TRBJ1-5 and V is TRBV4-1; the match to TRBD1 covers 8 bases. J lost 0 bases, V lost 4 bases, and 11 bases had no gene match. The CDR3 contains 18 residues. Germline V gives CDR1 MGHRA, CDR2 YSYEKL. CDR3 sequence reads: CASSPGGRNSYSNQPQHF. The CDR3 DNA reads as TGCGCCAGCAGCCCAGGGGGCCGAAATTCCTATAGCAATCAGCCCCAGCATTTT.

The chain links TRBV18 to TRBJ2-2; 10 positions agree with TRBD2. CDR3 length: 16 residues. CDR1 is KGHSH and CDR2 is LQKENI in the germline V gene. With V trimmed by 8 bases and J by 0 bases, 6 bases remained unmatched. The CDR3 is CASAKTSGANTGELFF. The CDR3 region has the DNA TGTGCCAGCGCGAAAACTAGCGGGGCGAACACCGGGGAGCTGTTTTTT.

This clone was seen once. Here the CDR3 reads CASSLARGGGEKLFF. The CDR3 coding sequence is TGTGCCAGCAGCTTAGCCCGCGGGGGGGGTGAAAAACTGTTTTTT. This chain connects TRBV7-9 to TRBJ1-4; perhaps TRBD1 as D (5 bases). V lost 0 bases and J lost 7, with 12 bases in between. CDR1 is SEHNR and CDR2 is FQNEAQ in the germline V gene (reference sequence). The CDR3 runs to 15 residues.